Listed below are T cell receptor beta chains from one sample, sequenced in a study of cytomegalovirus exposure and HLA in healthy donors. Assay used: immunoSEQ multiplex PCR; TCRdb lists only in-frame clones, some missing. In the table there are under 200,000 clones, roughly 80% of which are singletons. Sequencing used PBMCs. These TCRs come from a man between 50 and 59 years old in good health and CMV-seronegative. Both conserved end residues are trimmed from each CDR3. A D gene is named only where the DNA matches it firmly. The size of a clone is reported for some rows only, either as once, few or many, or as a class for expanded clones.

size	D	V	CDR3
few	.	TRBV5-6	ASSLAGADTQY
.	TRBD1	TRBV5-1	ASSLAQGGSYGYT
.	.	TRBV5-8	ASTLRGFNYGYT
.	.	TRBV7-8	ASSLFSTGELF
.	.	TRBV11-2	ASSLVRSNSPLH
.	TRBD1	TRBV18	ASSPRDRYEQY
.	.	TRBV4-1	ASSQGARDTQY
.	.	TRBV10-3	AITSGPDPEGGYT
few	TRBD1	TRBV19	ASRGTGAGGYT
.	TRBD2	TRBV7-9	ASSRFSGANTGELF
.	TRBD2	TRBV4-2	ASSQSRTSGGISGELF
.	.	TRBV7-9	SSSPTGLRDTQY
.	.	TRBV7-9	SSSLDGGEQF
.	.	TRBV5-6	ASSLAGFPEAF
.	.	TRBV4-1	ASSQTELFYEQY
few	.	TRBV5-5	ASSLADRRNEKLF
.	.	TRBV19	ASSIGTDKAF
.	TRBD2	TRBV7-8	ASSRLAGAYNEQF
.	.	TRBV2	AFSAVTHNSPLH